This passage covers 14 T cell receptor beta chains from one sample sequenced in a study of cytomegalovirus exposure and HLA in healthy donors. 60 Vbeta and 13 Jbeta primers were used in PCR. Profiling relied on immunoSEQ multiplex PCR, and the TCRdb table lists in-frame clones only, not all of them. The table has around 140,000 clones, around 9% seen once; the top ten hold about 7.5%. The sequencing input was PBMCs. The source is a woman aged 40 to 50 in good health and CMV-seropositive.

The chain uses TRBV6-5 and TRBJ2-2; 7 positions agree with TRBD2. From germline, CDR1 is MNHEY and CDR2 SVGAGI. CDR3 length: 12 residues. After removal of 9 bases from V and 7 bases from J, the junction contained 5 bases not matched to a gene. The CDR3 protein is CASTSVGGELFF. As DNA, the CDR3 is TGTGCCAGTACTAGCGTTGGCGGGGAGCTGTTTTTT.

The rearrangement links TRBV18 to TRBJ1-3; a weak D match, TRBD1 (5 bases). V lost 3 bases to trimming and J lost 0 bases, with 18 bases between them. This CDR3 has 18 residues. Germline V CDR1 and CDR2: KGHSH, LQKENI. CDR3 sequence reads: CASSPVQVDSLSGNTIYF. CDR3 sequence (DNA): TGTGCCAGCTCACCGGTTCAGGTTGACAGTCTCTCTGGAAACACCATATATTTT. Full variable domain (remainder filled in from reference TRBV18 and TRBJ1-3): NAGVMQNPRHLVRRRGQEARLRCSPMKGHSHVYWYRQLPEEGLKFMVYLQKENIIDESGMPKERFSAEFPKEGPSILRIQQVVRGDSAAYFCASSPVQVDSLSGNTIYFGEGSWLTVV.

The chain carries TRBV7-6 and TRBJ1-1; tentatively, D is TRBD1 (6 bases). V lost 7 bases and J lost 1, with 16 bases in between. CDR1 is SGHVS, CDR2 FNYEAQ, per germline. This CDR3 is built from 15 residues. CDR3 region: CASTKQIQGNTEAFF. CDR3 in DNA: TGTGCCAGCACCAAACAAATACAGGGGAACACTGAAGCTTTCTTT.

This chain uses TRBV16 with TRBJ1-2; D remains unclear. V was trimmed by 0 bases and J by 2 bases, leaving 13 bases between them. The CDR3 spans 16 residues. Germline V CDR1 and CDR2: KGHSY, FQNENV. The chain's CDR3 is CASSQSWAGTNYGYTF. The CDR3, as DNA: TGTGCCAGCAGCCAATCATGGGCAGGTACAAACTATGGCTACACCTTC.

In its sample, this clone was seen a few times. CDR3 nucleotides: TGTGCCAGCAGCCCCGGACTAGCGGGGGGGTTGTACAATGAGCAGTTCTTC. This gives the protein CASSPGLAGGLYNEQFF. The chain joins TRBV7-9 to TRBJ2-1; 15 positions match TRBD2. The CDR3 is 17 residues long. The ends lost 5 bases at V and 4 bases at J; junction bases unmatched: 6. The V gene's germline CDR1 is SEHNR and CDR2 FQNEAQ (reference sequence).

This rearrangement joins TRBV7-6 to TRBJ2-7, with 10 bases identical to TRBD1. CDR1 and CDR2 (germline): SGHVS, FNYEAQ. V gave up 2 bases and J gave up 2 bases; unmatched junction bases: 3. There are 15 residues in the CDR3. In DNA form, the CDR3 reads TGTGCCAGCAGCTTACGACAGGGGGCGCCCTACGAGCAGTACTTC. Translated, it gives CASSLRQGAPYEQYF.

The chain recombines TRBV13 with TRBJ1-6; a possible D gene is TRBD1 (5 bases). Trimming took 7 bases from V and 8 from J, leaving 15 bases between them. The CDR3 loop spans 14 amino acids. Germline CDR1 is PRHDT and CDR2 is FYEKMQ (reference sequence). Written as DNA, the CDR3 is TGTGCCAGCACCCCCGGGGGGACCGATTCACCCCTCCACTTT. It is translated as CASTPGGTDSPLHF. The full variable domain, rest sourced from reference TRBV13 and TRBJ1-6, is AAGVIQSPRHLIKEKRETATLKCYPIPRHDTVYWYQQGPGQDPQFLISFYEKMQSDKGSIPDRFSAQQFSDYHSELNMSSLELGDSALYFCASTPGGTDSPLHFGNGTRLTVT.

The V and J genes are TRBV7-9 and TRBJ1-4; D gene unclear. V lost 1 base and J 8 bases, leaving 14 bases between the germline ends. This CDR3 is 15 amino acids long. Germline V gives CDR1 SEHNR, CDR2 FQNEAQ (reference sequence). The CDR3 DNA reads as TGTGCCAGCAGCTTAGGAGGAGGGATTTGGGAAAAACTGTTTTTT. Amino acid sequence: CASSLGGGIWEKLFF.

There are a few counts of this clone. V and J are TRBV5-1 and TRBJ1-2, with 8 bases matching TRBD1. After removal of 4 bases from V and 0 bases from J, the junction contained 5 bases not matched to a gene. This CDR3 comprises 15 residues. From germline, CDR1 is SGHRS and CDR2 YFSETQ. DNA of the CDR3: TGCGCCAGCAGCGGACAGGGCTGGGCTAACTATGGCTACACCTTC. It is translated as CASSGQGWANYGYTF.

The chain recombines TRBV5-5 with TRBJ1-1, with 8 positions matching TRBD1. V dropped 0 bases and J dropped 0; count of bases not matched to a gene: 10. CDR3 length: 18 residues. Germline CDR1 reads SGHKS; CDR2 reads YYEKEE (reference sequence). In nucleotides, the CDR3 is TGTGCCAGCAGCTTGGTCCGGGGACAGGAGCGACTGAACACTGAAGCTTTCTTT. This translates into CASSLVRGQERLNTEAFF.

This chain links TRBV29-1 with TRBJ1-3; the D is unclear. The germline V gene encodes CDR1 SQVTM and CDR2 ANQGSEA. The V end lost 4 bases, the J end lost 1 base, and 8 bases lay between the germline ends. The CDR3 is 13 residues long. CDR3 nucleotides: TGCAGCGTTGGAGGAGGGTCTGGAAACACCATATATTTT. This sequence encodes CSVGGGSGNTIYF.

This chain connects TRBV19 to TRBJ1-3; D possibly corresponds to TRBD1 (5 bases). The CDR3 sequence is 16 residues long. Germline assignment: CDR1 LNHDA and CDR2 SQIVND (reference sequence). V dropped 9 bases and J dropped 0 bases, with 18 bases sitting between them. Here the CDR3 reads CASNPTPGLSGNTIYF. The CDR3, as DNA: TGTGCCAGCAACCCAACCCCAGGGCTCTCTGGAAACACCATATATTTT.

This clone was observed a few times. V and J are TRBV5-1 and TRBJ2-3, with D perhaps TRBD2 (5 bases). The length of the CDR3 is 14 residues. V shed 2 bases and J shed 1 base, with 8 bases lying between them. Germline CDR1 reads SGHRS; CDR2 reads YFSETQ. In DNA form, the CDR3 reads TGCGCCAGCAGCTTAGCCGGGGGCACAGATACGCAGTATTTT. Its protein is CASSLAGGTDTQYF.

Comments on this clone: The same CDR3 can be traced to other DNA sequences in this sample. V usage is TRBV5-5 and J usage is TRBJ1-5; tentative D call: TRBD1 (5 bases). The germline V gene has CDR1 SGHKS and CDR2 YYEKEE (reference sequence). V lost 0 bases and J 3 bases, leaving 13 bases between the germline ends. This CDR3 spans 16 amino acids. The CDR3 spells CASSLDGAGPNQPQHF. DNA of the CDR3: TGTGCCAGCAGCTTGGATGGGGCAGGGCCCAATCAGCCCCAGCATTTT.